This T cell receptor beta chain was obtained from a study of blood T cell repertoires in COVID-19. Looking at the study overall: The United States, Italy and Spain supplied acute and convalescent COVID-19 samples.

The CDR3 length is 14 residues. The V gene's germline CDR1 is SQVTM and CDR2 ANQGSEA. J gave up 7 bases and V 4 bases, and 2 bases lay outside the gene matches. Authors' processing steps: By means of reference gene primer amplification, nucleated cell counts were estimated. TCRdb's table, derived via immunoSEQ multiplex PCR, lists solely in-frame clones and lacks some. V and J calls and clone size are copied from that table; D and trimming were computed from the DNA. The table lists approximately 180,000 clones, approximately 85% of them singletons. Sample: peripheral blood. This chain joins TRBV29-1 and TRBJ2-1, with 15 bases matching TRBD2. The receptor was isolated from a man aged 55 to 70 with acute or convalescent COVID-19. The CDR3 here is CSVAGTSGRNEQFF. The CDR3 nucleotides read TGCAGCGTTGCGGGGACTAGCGGGAGGAATGAGCAGTTCTTC.